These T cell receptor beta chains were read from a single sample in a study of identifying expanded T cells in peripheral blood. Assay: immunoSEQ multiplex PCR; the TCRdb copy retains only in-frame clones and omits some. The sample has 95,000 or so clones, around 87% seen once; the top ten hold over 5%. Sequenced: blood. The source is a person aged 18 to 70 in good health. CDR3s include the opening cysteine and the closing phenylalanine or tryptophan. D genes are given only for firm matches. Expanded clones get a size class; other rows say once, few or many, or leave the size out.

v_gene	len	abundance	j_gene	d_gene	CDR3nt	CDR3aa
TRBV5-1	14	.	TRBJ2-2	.	TGCGCCAGCAGTGCAGGGGATGTATTAGGGGAGCTGTTTTTT	CASSAGDVLGELFF
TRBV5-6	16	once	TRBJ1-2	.	TGTGCCAGCAGCTTGGGGCAGGGGATGGCTAACTATGGCTACACCTTC	CASSLGQGMANYGYTF
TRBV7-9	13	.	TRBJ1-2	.	TGTGCCAGCAGCTTGCCCGGACGGCAGGGCTACACCTTC	CASSLPGRQGYTF
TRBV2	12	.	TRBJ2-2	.	TGTGCCAGCGTGTGGGACACCGGGGAGCTGTTTTTT	CASVWDTGELFF
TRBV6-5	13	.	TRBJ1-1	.	TGTGCCAGCAGTTATGGGAAGAACACTGAAGCTTTCTTT	CASSYGKNTEAFF
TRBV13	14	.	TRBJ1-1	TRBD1	TGTGCCAGCAGCTTCGGGACAGCGAACACTGAAGCTTTCTTT	CASSFGTANTEAFF
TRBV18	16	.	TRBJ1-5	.	TGTGCCAGCTCACCTGTGGAGAAGGGGCGTTCTCAGCCCCAGCATTTT	CASSPVEKGRSQPQHF
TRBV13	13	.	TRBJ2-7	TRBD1	TGTGCCAGCAGCCAAGACAGGGCCTACGAGCAGTACTTC	CASSQDRAYEQYF
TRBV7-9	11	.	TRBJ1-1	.	TGTGCCAGCAGCTTCTCGGGTGAAGCTTTCTTT	CASSFSGEAFF
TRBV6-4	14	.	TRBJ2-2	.	TGTGCCAGCAGTTTTTTCGAAAACACCGGGGAGCTGTTTTTT	CASSFFENTGELFF
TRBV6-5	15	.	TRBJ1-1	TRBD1	TGTGCCAGCAGTTCGAGACAGGGGGCCAGGGCTGAAGCTTTCTTT	CASSSRQGARAEAFF
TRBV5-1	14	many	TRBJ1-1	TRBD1	TGCGCCAGCGCCGACAGGGCTTTGAACACTGAAGCTTTCTTT	CASADRALNTEAFF
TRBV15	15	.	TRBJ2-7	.	TGTGCCACCAGCAGAGATCGGGGACAAGGGATCGAGCAGTACTTC	CATSRDRGQGIEQYF
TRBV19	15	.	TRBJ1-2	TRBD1	TGTGCCAGTAGCCCTCGCGAGGGGGCTAAAGATGGCTACACCTTC	CASSPREGAKDGYTF
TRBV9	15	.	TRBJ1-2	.	TGTGCCAGCAGCGGCCCCGGGACTTCTAACTATGGCTACACCTTC	CASSGPGTSNYGYTF
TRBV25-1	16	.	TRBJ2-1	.	TGTGCCAGCAGTGGAGGTGTGGGCGGGGTGAATAATGAGCAGTTCTTC	CASSGGVGGVNNEQFF
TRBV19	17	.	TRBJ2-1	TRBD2	TGTGCCAGTAGTATGGCTTACGGGGGGAACAACTACAATGAGCAGTTCTTC	CASSMAYGGNNYNEQFF
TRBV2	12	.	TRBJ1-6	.	TGTGCCAGCAGTGAGGGGTATTCACCCCTCCACTTT	CASSEGYSPLHF
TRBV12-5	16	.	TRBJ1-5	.	TGTGCTAGTGGTTTGGCACGGGACGGTTCTCGAGAGCCCCAGCATTTT	CASGLARDGSREPQHF
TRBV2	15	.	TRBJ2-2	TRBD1	TGTGCCAGCCGTGCCGGGACAGGGTATACCGGGGAGCTGTTTTTT	CASRAGTGYTGELFF
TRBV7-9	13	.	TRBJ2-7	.	TGTGCCAGCAGCTTAGGGACCTACTACGAGCAGTACTTC	CASSLGTYYEQYF
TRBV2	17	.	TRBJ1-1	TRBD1	TGTGCCAGCAGTGACCGGTTTGGGGGACAGATGAACACTGAAGCTTTCTTT	CASSDRFGGQMNTEAFF
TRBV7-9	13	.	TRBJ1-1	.	TGTGCCAGCAGCTTAGTTTCAGGGGCGGAAGCTTTCTTT	CASSLVSGAEAFF
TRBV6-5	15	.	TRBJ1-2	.	TGTGCCAGCAGTAAGGGGACAATTACCAACTATGGCTACACCTTC	CASSKGTITNYGYTF
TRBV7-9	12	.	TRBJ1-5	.	TGTGCCAGCAGTTCGGGCGGTCAGCCCCAGCATTTT	CASSSGGQPQHF
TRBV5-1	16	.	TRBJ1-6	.	TGCGCCAGCAGCTTCGAGGGAGGTAAACGTCGCTCACCCCTCCACTTT	CASSFEGGKRRSPLHF
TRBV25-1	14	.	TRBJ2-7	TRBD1	TGTGCCAGCAGTGTGGGACAGAATTTCTTGGAGCAGTACTTC	CASSVGQNFLEQYF
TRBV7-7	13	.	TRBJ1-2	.	TGTGCCAGCAGCCCAGGGGAAGCTAGGGGCTACACCTTC	CASSPGEARGYTF
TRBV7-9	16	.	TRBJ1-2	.	TGTGCCAGCAGCCCTTCTCACACAGGGACGGGTTATGGCTACACCTTC	CASSPSHTGTGYGYTF
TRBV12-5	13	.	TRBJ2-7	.	TGTGCTAGTGGAAGACTGGCTTCCTACGAGCAGTACTTC	CASGRLASYEQYF
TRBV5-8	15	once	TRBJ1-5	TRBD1	TGTGCCAGCAGCTTGCTCGGTAGGGGGCGGGAGCCCCAGCATTTT	CASSLLGRGREPQHF
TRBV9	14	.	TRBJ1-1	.	TGTGCCAGCAGCCCGGGGGGGTCGTCCACTGAAGCTTTCTTT	CASSPGGSSTEAFF
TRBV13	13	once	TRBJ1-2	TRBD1	TGTGCCAGTTCGGGACAGGGGACTGTTGGCTACACCTTC	CASSGQGTVGYTF
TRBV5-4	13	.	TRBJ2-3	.	TGTGCCAGCAGCCGGCAGGGGAGAGATACGCAGTATTTT	CASSRQGRDTQYF
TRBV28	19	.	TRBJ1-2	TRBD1	TGTGCCAGCAGTACCCGCTCGGGACAGGCTCTGGGGGTGAACTATGGCTACACCTTC	CASSTRSGQALGVNYGYTF
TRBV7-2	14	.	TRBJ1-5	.	TGTGCCAGCAGCTTACAGGGGTTTAATCAGCCCCAGCATTTT	CASSLQGFNQPQHF
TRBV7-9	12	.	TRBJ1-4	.	TGTGCCAGCAGCTTTGGGTCGGGAAAACTGTTTTTT	CASSFGSGKLFF
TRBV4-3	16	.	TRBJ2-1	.	TGCGCCAGCAGCTCCCGACAAGCGGGGATGACAGGTGAGCAGTTCTTC	CASSSRQAGMTGEQFF
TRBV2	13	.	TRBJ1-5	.	TGTGCCAGCAAAAACAGCTTCAATCAGCCCCAGCATTTT	CASKNSFNQPQHF
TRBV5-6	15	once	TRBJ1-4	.	TGTGCCAGCAGCCCCGGGGACGGCCGGAATGAAAAACTGTTTTTT	CASSPGDGRNEKLFF
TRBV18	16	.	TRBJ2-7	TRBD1	TGTGCCAGCTCACCAGGGACAGGGGGCTTTAATGACGAGCAGTACTTC	CASSPGTGGFNDEQYF
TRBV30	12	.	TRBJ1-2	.	TGTGCCCGGACAGCCTCTAACTATGGCTACACCTTC	CARTASNYGYTF
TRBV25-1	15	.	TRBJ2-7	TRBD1	TGTGCCAGCAGTGAATCTCGGACAGGGGAACACGAGCAGTACTTC	CASSESRTGEHEQYF
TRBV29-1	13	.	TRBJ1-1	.	TGCAGCGTTGTTAGTTTCGCGGACACTGAAGCTTTCTTT	CSVVSFADTEAFF
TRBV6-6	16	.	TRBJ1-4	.	TGTGCCAGCAGTTACCCCGCGGGACCGTTAAGTGAAAAACTGTTTTTT	CASSYPAGPLSEKLFF
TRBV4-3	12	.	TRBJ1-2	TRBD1	TGCGCCAGCAGCCAAGGTTCAGGGGGCCACACCTTC	CASSQGSGGHTF
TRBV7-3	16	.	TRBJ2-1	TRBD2	TGTGCCAGCAGCTCGAAAGCGGGGGCCGGCTACAATGAGCAGTTCTTC	CASSSKAGAGYNEQFF
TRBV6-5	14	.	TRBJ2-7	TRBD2	TGTGCCAGCCGCCCGACTAGCGGTAGGTCCGAGCAGTACTTC	CASRPTSGRSEQYF
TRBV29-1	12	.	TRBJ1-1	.	TGCAGCGCATCAGAGGGTAACACTGAAGCTTTCTTT	CSASEGNTEAFF
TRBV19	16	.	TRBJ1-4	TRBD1	TGTGCCAGTAGTATCGCAGGGGGTCGAGCTAATGAAAAACTGTTTTTT	CASSIAGGRANEKLFF
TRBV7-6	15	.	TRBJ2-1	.	TGTGCCAGCAGCTTAGGAACGCGGGTGGGCAATGAGCAGTTCTTC	CASSLGTRVGNEQFF
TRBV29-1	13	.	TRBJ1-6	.	TGCAGCGTTGCGGCGGATCATAATTCACCCCTCCACTTT	CSVAADHNSPLHF